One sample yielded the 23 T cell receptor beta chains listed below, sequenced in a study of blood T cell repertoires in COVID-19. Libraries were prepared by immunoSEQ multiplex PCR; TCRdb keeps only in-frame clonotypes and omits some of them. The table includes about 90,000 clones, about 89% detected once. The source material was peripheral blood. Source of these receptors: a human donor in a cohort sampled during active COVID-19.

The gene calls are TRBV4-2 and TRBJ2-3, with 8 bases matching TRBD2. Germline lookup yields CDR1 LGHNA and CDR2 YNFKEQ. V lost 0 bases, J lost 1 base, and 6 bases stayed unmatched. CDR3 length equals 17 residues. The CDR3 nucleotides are TGTGCCAGCAGCCAAGAGCCGATTAGCGGGGGCACAGATACGCAGTATTTT. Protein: CASSQEPISGGTDTQYF.

Written as DNA, the CDR3 is TGTGCCAGCAGGGTAGCGGGGGGGCACGAGACCCAGTACTTC. It specifies CASRVAGGHETQYF. The chain carries TRBV7-3 and TRBJ2-5, with 11 bases fitting TRBD2. Germline V gene lookup returns CDR1 SGHTA and CDR2 FQGTGA. Trimming removed 6 bases from V and 5 bases from J; junction bases left unmatched: 5. This CDR3 has 14 residues. Combining the CDR3 with reference TRBV7-3 and TRBJ2-5 gives the whole variable domain GAGVSQTPSNKVTEKGKYVELRCDPISGHTALYWYRQSLGQGPEFLIYFQGTGAADDSGLPNDRFFAVRPEGSVSTLKIQRTERGDSAVYLCASRVAGGHETQYFGPGTRLLVL.

The CDR3 nucleotides are TGTGCCAGTAGTCCGGGACAGGGCGGGTTCTATGGCTACACCTTC. Its protein is CASSPGQGGFYGYTF. The V gene is TRBV19, the J gene TRBJ1-2; 9 bases are shared with TRBD1. The junction had 8 bases not matched to a gene; V was cut back by 5 bases and J by 4 bases. In germline, CDR1 is LNHDA, CDR2 SQIVND (reference sequence). This CDR3 region has 15 residues.

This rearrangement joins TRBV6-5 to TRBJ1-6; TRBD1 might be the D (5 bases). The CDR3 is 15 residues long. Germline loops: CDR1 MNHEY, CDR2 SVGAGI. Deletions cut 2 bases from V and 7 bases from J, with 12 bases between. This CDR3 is CASSYTHYRNSPLHF. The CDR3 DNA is TGTGCCAGCAGTTACACCCACTACAGGAATTCACCCCTCCACTTT.

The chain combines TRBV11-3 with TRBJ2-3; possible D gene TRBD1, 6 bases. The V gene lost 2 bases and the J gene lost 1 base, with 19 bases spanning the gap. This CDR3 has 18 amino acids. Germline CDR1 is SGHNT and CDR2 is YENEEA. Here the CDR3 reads CASSLQALWGRGTDTQYF. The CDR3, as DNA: TGTGCCAGCAGCTTACAGGCTTTATGGGGGCGCGGCACAGATACGCAGTATTTT.

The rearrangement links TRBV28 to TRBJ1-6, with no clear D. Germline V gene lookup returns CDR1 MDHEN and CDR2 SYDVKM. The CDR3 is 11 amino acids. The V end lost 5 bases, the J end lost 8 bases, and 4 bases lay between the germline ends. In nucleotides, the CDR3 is TGTGCCAGCAGTCCCGATTCACCCCTCCACTTT. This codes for CASSPDSPLHF. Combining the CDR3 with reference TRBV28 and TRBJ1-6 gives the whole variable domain DVKVTQSSRYLVKRTGEKVFLECVQDMDHENMFWYRQDPGLGLRLIYFSYDVKMKEKGDIPEGYSVSREKKERFSLILESASTNQTSMYLCASSPDSPLHFGNGTRLTVT.

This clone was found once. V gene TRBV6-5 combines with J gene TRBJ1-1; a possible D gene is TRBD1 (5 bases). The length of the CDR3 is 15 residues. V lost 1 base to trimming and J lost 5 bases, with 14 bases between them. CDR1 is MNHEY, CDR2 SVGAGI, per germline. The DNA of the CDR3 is TGTGCCAGCAGTTACTTACAGGTGGCTGGAACTGAAGCTTTCTTT. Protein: CASSYLQVAGTEAFF.

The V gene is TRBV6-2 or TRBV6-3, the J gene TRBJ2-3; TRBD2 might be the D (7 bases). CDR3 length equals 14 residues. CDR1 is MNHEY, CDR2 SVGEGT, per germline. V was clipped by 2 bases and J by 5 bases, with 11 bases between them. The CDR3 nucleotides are TGTGCCAGCAGTTACCGGGGGGCGAAAGATACGCAGTATTTT. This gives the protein CASSYRGAKDTQYF.

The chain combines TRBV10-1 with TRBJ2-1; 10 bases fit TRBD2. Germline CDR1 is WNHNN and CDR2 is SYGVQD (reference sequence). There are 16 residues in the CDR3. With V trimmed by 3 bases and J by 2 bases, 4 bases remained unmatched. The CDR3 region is CASSEQSGGAYNEQFF. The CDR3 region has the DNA TGCGCCAGCAGTGAACAAAGCGGGGGGGCCTACAATGAGCAGTTCTTC.

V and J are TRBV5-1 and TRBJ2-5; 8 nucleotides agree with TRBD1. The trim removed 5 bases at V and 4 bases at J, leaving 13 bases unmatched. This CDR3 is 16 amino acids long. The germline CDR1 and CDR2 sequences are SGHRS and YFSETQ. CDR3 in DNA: TGCGCCAGCAGTCGAGGACCTGACAGGGGACGAGAGACCCAGTACTTC. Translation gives CASSRGPDRGRETQYF.

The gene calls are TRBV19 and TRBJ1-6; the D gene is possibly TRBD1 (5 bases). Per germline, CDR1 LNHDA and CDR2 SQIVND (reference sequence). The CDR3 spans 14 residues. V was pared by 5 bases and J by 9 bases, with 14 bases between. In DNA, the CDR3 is TGTGCCAGTAGTGCGGACATCTCGGCTTCACCCCTCCACTTT. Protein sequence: CASSADISASPLHF.

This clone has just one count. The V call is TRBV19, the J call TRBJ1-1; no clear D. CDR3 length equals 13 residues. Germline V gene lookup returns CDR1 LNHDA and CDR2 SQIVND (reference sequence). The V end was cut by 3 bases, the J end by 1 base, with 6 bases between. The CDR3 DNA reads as TGTGCCAGTAGTATTTCAGGGAACACTGAAGCTTTCTTT. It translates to CASSISGNTEAFF.

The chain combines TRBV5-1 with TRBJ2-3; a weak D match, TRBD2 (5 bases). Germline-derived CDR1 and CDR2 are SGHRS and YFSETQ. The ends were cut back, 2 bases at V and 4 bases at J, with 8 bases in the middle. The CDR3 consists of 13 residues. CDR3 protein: CASSFASPDTQYF. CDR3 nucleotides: TGCGCCAGCAGCTTCGCTAGCCCAGATACGCAGTATTTT.

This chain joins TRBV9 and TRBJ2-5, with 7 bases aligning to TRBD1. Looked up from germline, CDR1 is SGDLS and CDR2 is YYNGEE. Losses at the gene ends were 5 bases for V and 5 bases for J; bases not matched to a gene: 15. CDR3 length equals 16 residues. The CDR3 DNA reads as TGTGCCAGCAGTGGCTTCGGAAGGGGGCCGGGGGAGACCCAGTACTTC. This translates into CASSGFGRGPGETQYF.

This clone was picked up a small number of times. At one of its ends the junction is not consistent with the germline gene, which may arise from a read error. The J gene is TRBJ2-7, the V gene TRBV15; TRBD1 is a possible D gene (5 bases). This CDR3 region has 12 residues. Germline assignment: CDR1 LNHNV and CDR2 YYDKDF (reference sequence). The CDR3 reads CATSRDGADRRF. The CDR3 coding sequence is TGTGCCACCAGCAGAGATGGGGCCGATCGCCGCTTC.

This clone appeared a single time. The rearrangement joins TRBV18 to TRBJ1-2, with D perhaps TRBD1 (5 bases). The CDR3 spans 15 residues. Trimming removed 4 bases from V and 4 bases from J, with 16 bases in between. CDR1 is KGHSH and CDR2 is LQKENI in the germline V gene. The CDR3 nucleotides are TGTGCCAGCTCACAAACAGCAACGGGGGGCTATGGCTACACCTTC. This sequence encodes CASSQTATGGYGYTF.

The CDR3 loop reads CASSLEGANTEAFF. Written as DNA, the CDR3 is TGTGCCAGCAGCTTAGAGGGGGCGAACACTGAAGCTTTCTTT. The chain employs TRBV7-9 and TRBJ1-1, with 7 bases that match TRBD1. Germline loops: CDR1 SEHNR, CDR2 FQNEAQ (reference sequence). The trim removed 1 base at V and 1 base at J, leaving 0 bases unmatched. This CDR3 is 14 amino acids long.

CDR3 residues: CASSQGGLGYTF. As DNA, the CDR3 is TGTGCCAGCAGTCAAGGGGGTCTAGGCTACACCTTC. V and J are TRBV12-3 or TRBV12-4 and TRBJ1-2; D perhaps matches TRBD1 (6 bases). The CDR3 has 12 amino acids. Between the trimmed V and J ends, which lost 5 bases and 8 bases, there was a span of 12 bases.

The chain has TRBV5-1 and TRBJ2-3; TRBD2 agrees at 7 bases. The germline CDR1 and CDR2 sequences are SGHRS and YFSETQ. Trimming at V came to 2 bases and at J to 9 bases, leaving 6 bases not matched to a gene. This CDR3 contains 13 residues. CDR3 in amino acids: CASSFSAGQTQYF. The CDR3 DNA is TGCGCCAGCAGCTTCTCAGCGGGGCAAACGCAGTATTTT.

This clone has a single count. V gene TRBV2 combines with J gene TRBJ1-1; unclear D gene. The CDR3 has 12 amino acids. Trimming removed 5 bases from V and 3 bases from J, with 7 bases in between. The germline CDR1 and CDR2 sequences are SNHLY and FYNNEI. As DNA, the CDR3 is TGTGCCAGCAGTCAGGAACACACTGAAGCTTTCTTT. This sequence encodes CASSQEHTEAFF.

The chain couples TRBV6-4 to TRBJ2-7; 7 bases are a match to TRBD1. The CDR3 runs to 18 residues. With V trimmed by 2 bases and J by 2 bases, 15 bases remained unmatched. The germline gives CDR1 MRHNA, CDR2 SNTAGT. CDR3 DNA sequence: TGTGCCAGCAGTGACGGCGGACAGGCCGACCTTATAACCTACGAGCAGTACTTC. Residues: CASSDGGQADLITYEQYF.

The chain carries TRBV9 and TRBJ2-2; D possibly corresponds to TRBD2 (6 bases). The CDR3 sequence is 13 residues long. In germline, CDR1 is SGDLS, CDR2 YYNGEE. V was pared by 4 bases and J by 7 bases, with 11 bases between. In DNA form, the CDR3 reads TGTGCCAGCAGCCCGAAGCGGGTCGGGGAGCTGTTTTTT. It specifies CASSPKRVGELFF.

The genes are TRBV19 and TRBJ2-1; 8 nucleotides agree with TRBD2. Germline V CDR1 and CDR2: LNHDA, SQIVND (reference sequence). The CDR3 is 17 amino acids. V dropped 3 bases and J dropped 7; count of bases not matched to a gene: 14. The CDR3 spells CASSINGGAGRSNEQFF. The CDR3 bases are TGTGCCAGTAGTATCAACGGGGGGGCAGGGCGGAGTAATGAGCAGTTCTTC.